This T cell receptor (beta chain) was sequenced in a study of T cells after yellow fever vaccination. This clonotype was recorded many times. CDR3 length equals 15 residues. The J segment lost 8 bases and the V segment lost 0 bases, leaving 7 bases of the junction unmatched. Per the germline V gene, CDR1 is MNHEY and CDR2 is SVGAGI. TCRdb analysed the 5' RACE reads with MiXCR anew, one entry per CDR3 protein. Here the sample spans over 250,000 distinct CDR3 sequences, about 5.2% being singletons. The source was CD4+ T cells sorted from PBMCs, collected on the day of the yellow fever booster vaccination. The rearrangement joins TRBV6-5 to TRBJ1-2; 9 positions match TRBD1. This TCR was sampled from a man between 18 and 35 years old who received the YFV17D yellow fever vaccine. In DNA, the CDR3 is TGTGCCAGCAGTTACTCCCGGACAGGGGTTAAAGGCTACACCTTC. Translated, it gives CASSYSRTGVKGYTF.